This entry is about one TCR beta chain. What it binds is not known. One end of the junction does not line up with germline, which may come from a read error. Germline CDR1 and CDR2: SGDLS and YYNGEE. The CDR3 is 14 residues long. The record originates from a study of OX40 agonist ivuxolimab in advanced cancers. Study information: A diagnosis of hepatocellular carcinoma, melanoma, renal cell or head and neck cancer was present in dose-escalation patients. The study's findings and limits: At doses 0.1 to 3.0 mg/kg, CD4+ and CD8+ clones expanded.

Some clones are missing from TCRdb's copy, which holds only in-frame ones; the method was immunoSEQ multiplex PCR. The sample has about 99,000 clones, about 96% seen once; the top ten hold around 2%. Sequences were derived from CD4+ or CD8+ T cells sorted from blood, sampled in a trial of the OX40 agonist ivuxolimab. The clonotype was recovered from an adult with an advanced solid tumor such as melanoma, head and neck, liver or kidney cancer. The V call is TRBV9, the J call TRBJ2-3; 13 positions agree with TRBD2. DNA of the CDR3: TGTGCCAGCAGCGTAGCTAGGACTAGCGGGAGTATATCTTTT. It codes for CASSVARTSGSISF.